This T cell receptor (beta chain) was recorded in a study of cytomegalovirus exposure and HLA in healthy donors. Vbeta (60) and Jbeta (13) primers were used in the PCR. Using immunoSEQ multiplex PCR, the repertoire was profiled, and TCRdb retains in-frame clones only, with some absent. This table lists around 200,000 clones. The germline V gene encodes CDR1 SGHTA and CDR2 FQGNSA. Trimming took 2 bases from V and 3 from J, leaving 14 bases between them. This CDR3 spans 15 amino acids. Specimen: PBMCs. The sequence derives from a girl aged 2 to 10 in good health and CMV-seropositive. The chain has TRBV7-2 and TRBJ2-7; D not resolved. The CDR3 loop reads CASSLSSSAGYEQYF. In nucleotides, the CDR3 is TGTGCCAGCAGCTTAAGTTCTTCCGCCGGCTACGAGCAGTACTTC.